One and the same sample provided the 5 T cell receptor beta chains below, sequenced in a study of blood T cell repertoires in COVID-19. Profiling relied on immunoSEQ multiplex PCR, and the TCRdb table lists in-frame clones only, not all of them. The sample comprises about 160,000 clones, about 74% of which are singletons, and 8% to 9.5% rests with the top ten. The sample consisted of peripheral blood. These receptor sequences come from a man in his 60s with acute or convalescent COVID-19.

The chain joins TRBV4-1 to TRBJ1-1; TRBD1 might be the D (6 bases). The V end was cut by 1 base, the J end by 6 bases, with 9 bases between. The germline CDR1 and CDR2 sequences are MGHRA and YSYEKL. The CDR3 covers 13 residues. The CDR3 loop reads CASSQGGTPEAFF. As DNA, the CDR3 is TGCGCCAGCAGCCAAGGGGGGACACCTGAAGCTTTCTTT.

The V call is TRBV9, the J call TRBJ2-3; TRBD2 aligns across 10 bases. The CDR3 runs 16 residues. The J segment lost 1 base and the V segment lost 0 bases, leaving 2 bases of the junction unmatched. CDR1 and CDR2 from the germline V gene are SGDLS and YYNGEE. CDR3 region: CASSVAGTSGTDTQYF. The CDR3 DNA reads TGTGCCAGCAGCGTAGCTGGGACTAGCGGCACAGATACGCAGTATTTT.

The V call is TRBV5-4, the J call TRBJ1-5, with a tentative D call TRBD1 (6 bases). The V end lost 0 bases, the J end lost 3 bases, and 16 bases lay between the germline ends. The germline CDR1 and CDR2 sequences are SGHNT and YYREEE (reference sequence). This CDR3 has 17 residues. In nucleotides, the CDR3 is TGTGCCAGCAGCTTGGAGTTGGGGGCGCGAACCAATCAGCCCCAGCATTTT. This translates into CASSLELGARTNQPQHF.

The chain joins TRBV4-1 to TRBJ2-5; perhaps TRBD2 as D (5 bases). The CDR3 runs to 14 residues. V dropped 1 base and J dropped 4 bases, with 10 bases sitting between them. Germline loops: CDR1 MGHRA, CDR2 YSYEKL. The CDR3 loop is CASSQGGQAETQYF. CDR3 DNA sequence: TGCGCCAGCAGCCAAGGAGGGCAGGCAGAGACCCAGTACTTC.

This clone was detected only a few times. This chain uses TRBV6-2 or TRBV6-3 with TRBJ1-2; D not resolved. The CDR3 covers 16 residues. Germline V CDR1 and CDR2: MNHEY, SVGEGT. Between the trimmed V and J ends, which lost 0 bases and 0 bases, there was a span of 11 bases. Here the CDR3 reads CASSYSRARANYGYTF. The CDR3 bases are TGTGCCAGCAGTTACTCGAGGGCCAGAGCTAACTATGGCTACACCTTC.